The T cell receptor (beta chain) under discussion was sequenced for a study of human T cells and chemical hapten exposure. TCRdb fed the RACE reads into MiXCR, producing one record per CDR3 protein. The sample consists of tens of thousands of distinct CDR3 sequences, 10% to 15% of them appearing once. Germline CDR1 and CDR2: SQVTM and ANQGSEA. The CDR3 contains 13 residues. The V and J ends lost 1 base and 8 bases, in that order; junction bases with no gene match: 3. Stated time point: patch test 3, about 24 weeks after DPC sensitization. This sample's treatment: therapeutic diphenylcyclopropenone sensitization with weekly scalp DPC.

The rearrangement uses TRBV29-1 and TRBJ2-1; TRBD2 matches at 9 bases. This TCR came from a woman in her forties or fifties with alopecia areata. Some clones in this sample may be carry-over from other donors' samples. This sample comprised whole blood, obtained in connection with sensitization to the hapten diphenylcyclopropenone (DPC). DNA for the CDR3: TGCAGCGTTGAAGGCGGGAGGGGCGATGAGCAGTTCTTC. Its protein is CSVEGGRGDEQFF.